A selection of T cell receptor beta chains follows, all from one sample in a study of ipilimumab plus nivolumab after autologous stem cell transplantation. Sequencing used immunoSEQ multiplex PCR; TCRdb keeps in-frame clones, though not all of them. The sample records 7,500 to 10,000 clones, about 72% being singletons. Source: PBMCs, taken in a trial of ipilimumab plus nivolumab as post-transplant consolidation. Receptor source: a female donor with multiple myeloma. Each CDR3 is given with its conserved first and last residue. Fields, in order: clone size, D gene, V gene, J gene, CDR3 protein, CDR3 DNA. A D gene is named only where the DNA matches it firmly. Size is stated for part of the rows, as once, few or many counts, or as a class when the clone is expanded.

size: NA
D: NA
V: TRBV6-6
J: TRBJ1-1
CDR3: CASWSAENWGTEAFF
DNA: TGTGCCAGCTGGTCGGCGGAGAATTGGGGAACTGAAGCTTTCTTT

size: NA
D: NA
V: TRBV28
J: TRBJ2-7
CDR3: CASSYADRAYEQYF
DNA: TGTGCCAGCAGTTATGCGGACAGAGCCTACGAGCAGTACTTC

size: NA
D: TRBD2
V: TRBV18
J: TRBJ2-1
CDR3: CASSRGTSGRIDEQFF
DNA: TGTGCCAGCTCGCGAGGGACTAGCGGGAGGATAGATGAGCAGTTCTTC

size: few
D: NA
V: TRBV29-1
J: TRBJ1-2
CDR3: CSYLTYKGEDYGYTF
DNA: TGCAGTTACCTTACGTACAAGGGGGAGGACTATGGCTACACCTTC

size: NA
D: TRBD2
V: TRBV28
J: TRBJ2-7
CDR3: CASSFIGRASEQYF
DNA: TGTGCCAGCAGTTTCATCGGGAGGGCCAGCGAGCAGTACTTC

size: few
D: TRBD2
V: TRBV15
J: TRBJ2-1
CDR3: CATSHTGLAGWAEQFF
DNA: TGTGCCACCAGCCATACAGGTCTAGCGGGGTGGGCGGAGCAGTTCTTC

size: medium-sized
D: NA
V: TRBV2
J: TRBJ1-3
CDR3: CASSEDTSSGNTIYF
DNA: TGTGCCAGCAGCGAGGACACTAGCTCTGGAAACACCATATATTTT

size: few
D: NA
V: TRBV27
J: TRBJ1-6
CDR3: CASSPPSSPLHF
DNA: TGTGCCAGCAGTCCCCCTTCGTCACCCCTCCACTTT

size: few
D: TRBD1
V: TRBV5-6
J: TRBJ1-4
CDR3: CASSLANRGQGEKLFF
DNA: TGTGCCAGCAGCTTGGCCAACAGGGGGCAGGGAGAAAAACTGTTTTTT

size: once
D: TRBD1
V: TRBV10-3
J: TRBJ2-7
CDR3: CAIGIPLYQGVLTYEQYF
DNA: TGTGCCATCGGCATACCCCTTTACCAGGGGGTCCTGACCTACGAGCAGTACTTC

size: medium-sized
D: NA
V: TRBV7-8
J: TRBJ1-4
CDR3: CASSLWGVDGEKLFF
DNA: TGTGCCAGCAGCCTATGGGGGGTGGATGGGGAAAAACTGTTTTTT

size: NA
D: NA
V: TRBV7-3
J: TRBJ2-5
CDR3: CASSFWVGETQYF
DNA: TGTGCCAGCAGCTTCTGGGTGGGTGAGACCCAGTACTTC

size: NA
D: TRBD2
V: TRBV12-5
J: TRBJ2-3
CDR3: CASGPGLAGYGTQYF
DNA: TGTGCTAGTGGTCCCGGACTAGCGGGATATGGTACGCAGTATTTT

size: NA
D: NA
V: TRBV9
J: TRBJ1-3
CDR3: CASSVATGSGNTIYF
DNA: TGTGCCAGCAGCGTAGCTACAGGATCTGGAAACACCATATATTTT

size: NA
D: TRBD2
V: TRBV9
J: TRBJ2-1
CDR3: CASSVAGVGGGVYNEQFF
DNA: TGTGCCAGCAGCGTAGCCGGAGTCGGCGGGGGGGTGTACAATGAGCAGTTCTTC

size: NA
D: TRBD1
V: TRBV27
J: TRBJ1-5
CDR3: CASSFKARGGDQPQHF
DNA: TGTGCCAGCAGTTTCAAGGCACGAGGGGGCGATCAGCCCCAGCATTTT

size: NA
D: NA
V: TRBV27
J: TRBJ1-4
CDR3: CASSLLGEKLFF
DNA: TGTGCCAGCAGTTTATTAGGGGAAAAACTGTTTTTT

size: NA
D: NA
V: TRBV7-3
J: TRBJ2-7
CDR3: CASSLTAGPGHEQYF
DNA: TGTGCCAGCAGCTTAACTGCAGGTCCGGGGCACGAGCAGTACTTC

size: NA
D: TRBD1
V: TRBV5-1
J: TRBJ2-7
CDR3: CASSLDRTGSYEQYF
DNA: TGCGCCAGCAGCTTGGACCGGACAGGGAGCTACGAGCAGTACTTC

size: NA
D: TRBD2
V: TRBV23-1
J: TRBJ2-3
CDR3: CASSQPWPIAGEADTQYF
DNA: TGCGCCAGCAGTCAACCTTGGCCTATAGCGGGAGAGGCAGATACGCAGTATTTT

size: few
D: TRBD2
V: TRBV18
J: TRBJ2-7
CDR3: CASSHSGTRSYEQYF
DNA: TGTGCCAGCTCACATAGCGGGACCCGGTCCTACGAGCAGTACTTC

size: NA
D: NA
V: TRBV28
J: TRBJ2-7
CDR3: CASSIGTGSYEQYF
DNA: TGTGCCAGCAGTATCGGGACGGGATCCTACGAGCAGTACTTC

size: NA
D: TRBD2
V: TRBV5-4
J: TRBJ2-3
CDR3: CASSFGGRAGRDTQYF
DNA: TGTGCCAGCAGCTTCGGCGGGAGGGCCGGGAGGGATACGCAGTATTTT

size: NA
D: NA
V: TRBV15
J: TRBJ2-7
CDR3: CATSSSDGAREQYF
DNA: TGTGCCACCAGCAGTTCTGACGGGGCTCGTGAGCAGTACTTC

size: NA
D: NA
V: TRBV19
J: TRBJ2-2
CDR3: CASTPPAGELFF
DNA: TGTGCCAGTACCCCTCCCGCCGGGGAGCTGTTTTTT

size: few
D: TRBD2
V: TRBV5-1
J: TRBJ2-7
CDR3: CASSLEAGGSYEQYF
DNA: TGCGCCAGCAGCTTGGAAGCGGGAGGATCCTACGAGCAGTACTTC

size: few
D: NA
V: TRBV7-9
J: TRBJ1-2
CDR3: CASSPVGFGYTF
DNA: TGTGCCAGCAGCCCGGTGGGGTTTGGCTACACCTTC

size: NA
D: NA
V: TRBV28
J: TRBJ2-4
CDR3: CASSPLAWEAKNIQYF
DNA: TGTGCCAGCAGTCCTCTTGCCTGGGAGGCCAAAAACATTCAGTACTTC

size: NA
D: NA
V: TRBV5-4
J: TRBJ2-5
CDR3: CASSDPGVLKETQYF
DNA: TGTGCCAGCAGCGACCCAGGAGTTCTTAAAGAGACCCAGTACTTC

size: NA
D: NA
V: TRBV5-6
J: TRBJ1-2
CDR3: CASSLGRGYGYTF
DNA: TGTGCCAGCAGCTTGGGACGGGGCTATGGCTACACCTTC

size: NA
D: NA
V: TRBV9
J: TRBJ1-1
CDR3: CAGSVEGAGTGKTEAFF
DNA: TGTGCCGGCAGCGTAGAAGGAGCAGGGACGGGGAAGACTGAAGCTTTCTTT

size: NA
D: TRBD1
V: TRBV7-8
J: TRBJ2-3
CDR3: CASSSGTGRTDTQYF
DNA: TGTGCCAGCAGCTCCGGGACAGGCAGAACAGATACGCAGTATTTT

size: NA
D: TRBD2
V: TRBV10-3
J: TRBJ2-1
CDR3: CATGTSGWGLHEQFF
DNA: TGTGCCACCGGGACTAGCGGGTGGGGGCTCCATGAGCAGTTCTTC

size: NA
D: NA
V: TRBV7-8
J: TRBJ2-1
CDR3: CASSYIDNGEQFF
DNA: TGTGCCAGCAGCTATATTGATAACGGTGAGCAGTTCTTC

size: NA
D: NA
V: TRBV5-4
J: TRBJ2-1
CDR3: CASSLGGLAIGNEQFF
DNA: TGTGCCAGCAGCTTGGGAGGCCTAGCGATCGGGAATGAGCAGTTCTTC

size: NA
D: TRBD2
V: TRBV10-3
J: TRBJ2-1
CDR3: CAIRKAGETNEQFF
DNA: TGTGCCATCAGGAAGGCGGGAGAGACCAATGAGCAGTTCTTC

size: NA
D: NA
V: TRBV6-1
J: TRBJ1-5
CDR3: CASTPTLMGGQPQHF
DNA: TGTGCCAGCACCCCGACCCTAATGGGGGGTCAGCCCCAGCATTTT

size: NA
D: NA
V: TRBV2
J: TRBJ1-2
CDR3: CASSGYRDPGYTF
DNA: TGTGCCAGCAGTGGCTACAGGGATCCTGGCTACACCTTC

size: NA
D: NA
V: TRBV6-1
J: TRBJ1-2
CDR3: CASSEGGGGGYGYTF
DNA: TGTGCCAGCAGTGAGGGGGGGGGCGGAGGCTATGGCTACACCTTC

size: NA
D: NA
V: TRBV27
J: TRBJ2-2
CDR3: CASSFDQGWNTGELFF
DNA: TGTGCCAGCAGTTTTGATCAGGGTTGGAACACCGGGGAGCTGTTTTTT

size: NA
D: NA
V: TRBV15
J: TRBJ2-6
CDR3: CASSSGANVLTF
DNA: TGTGCCTCTAGCTCTGGGGCCAACGTCCTGACTTTC

size: NA
D: NA
V: TRBV6-5
J: TRBJ1-3
CDR3: CASSWGGTSGNTIYF
DNA: TGTGCCAGCAGTTGGGGAGGGACCTCAGGAAACACCATATATTTT

size: few
D: NA
V: TRBV5-6
J: TRBJ2-1
CDR3: CASSPEGGLSSYNEQFF
DNA: TGTGCCAGCAGCCCAGAGGGGGGACTCAGCTCCTACAATGAGCAGTTCTTC

size: once
D: TRBD2
V: TRBV29-1
J: TRBJ2-2
CDR3: CSVEVGGFTGELFF
DNA: TGCAGCGTTGAAGTGGGAGGGTTCACCGGGGAGCTGTTTTTT

size: NA
D: TRBD1
V: TRBV7-9
J: TRBJ1-3
CDR3: CASSSGSGTVAGNTIYF
DNA: TGTGCCAGCAGCTCGGGGAGCGGGACAGTTGCCGGCAACACCATATATTTT

size: NA
D: NA
V: TRBV27
J: TRBJ2-6
CDR3: CASSTAGANVLTF
DNA: TGTGCCAGCAGTACAGCTGGGGCCAACGTCCTGACTTTC